This T cell receptor (beta chain) was sequenced during a study of blood T cell repertoires in COVID-19. As for the study in general: Sources were T cells, B-cell-depleted T cells, or PBMCs; the material itself was cDNA or gDNA.

Authors' data handling: Estimation of nucleated cell counts was performed using reference gene primer amplification. TCRdb's table, derived via immunoSEQ multiplex PCR, lists solely in-frame clones and lacks some. V and J calls and clone size come straight from that table; D and trimming were deduced from the DNA. The sample lists approximately 290,000 clones, roughly 85% occurring once. The CDR3 loop spans 13 amino acids. The V end was cut by 10 bases, the J end by 4 bases, with 16 bases between. Per the germline V gene, CDR1 is SNHLY and CDR2 is FYNNEI. Participants were aged about 18 to 95 years, lived in some 23 US areas, and enrolled virtually. Symptom resolution, clearance, or two negative PCRs marked donors in Cohort 3 as recovered.

This clonotype originated in a woman aged 25 to 45 who had recovered from COVID-19. The sample consisted of PBMCs or T cells enriched from blood (not recorded which). This chain links TRBV2 with TRBJ1-1; D not resolved. Written as DNA, the CDR3 is TGTGCCACACGGAGGGAGGGAGGCACTGAAGCTTTCTTT. As protein: CATRREGGTEAFF. Full variable domain (outside the CDR3, taken from reference TRBV2 and TRBJ1-1): EPEVTQTPSHQVTQMGQEVILRCVPISNHLYFYWYRQILGQKVEFLVSFYNNEISEKSEIFDDQFSVERPDGSNFTLKIRSTKLEDSAMYFCATRREGGTEAFFGQGTRLTVV.